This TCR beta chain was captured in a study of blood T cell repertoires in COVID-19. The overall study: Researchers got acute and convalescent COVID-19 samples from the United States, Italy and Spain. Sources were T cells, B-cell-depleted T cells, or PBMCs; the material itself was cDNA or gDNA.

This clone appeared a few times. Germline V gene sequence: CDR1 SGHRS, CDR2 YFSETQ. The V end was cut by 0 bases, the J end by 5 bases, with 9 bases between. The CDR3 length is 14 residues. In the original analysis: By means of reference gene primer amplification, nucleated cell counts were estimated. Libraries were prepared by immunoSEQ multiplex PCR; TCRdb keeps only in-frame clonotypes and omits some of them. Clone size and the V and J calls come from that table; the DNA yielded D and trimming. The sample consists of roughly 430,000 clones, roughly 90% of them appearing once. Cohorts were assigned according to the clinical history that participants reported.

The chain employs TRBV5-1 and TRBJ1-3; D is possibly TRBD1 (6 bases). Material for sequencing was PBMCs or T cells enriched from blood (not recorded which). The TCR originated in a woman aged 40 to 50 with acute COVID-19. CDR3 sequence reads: CASSLGTGRNTIYF. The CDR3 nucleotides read TGCGCCAGCAGCTTGGGAACAGGGCGAAACACCATATATTTT.